A single T cell receptor (beta chain) is shown here with its context. This record comes from a study of control samples from healthy donors and cancer patients. The CDR3 is 12 amino acids. The V end was cut by 4 bases, the J end by 2 bases, with 2 bases between. CDR1 and CDR2 (germline): LNHDA, SQIVND (reference sequence). Repertoires were generated with immunoSEQ multiplex PCR, while TCRdb's copy carries only in-frame clones and drops some. This sample carries about 170,000 clones, around nine tenths of them seen once, and the ten largest clones take about 12%. V is TRBV19 and J is TRBJ1-4; D not certain. Sequences were obtained from blood. The sequence derives from a man in his thirties or forties in good health. CDR3 sequence (DNA): TGTGCCAGTAGTAGCACTAATGAAAAACTGTTTTTT. It translates to CASSSTNEKLFF.